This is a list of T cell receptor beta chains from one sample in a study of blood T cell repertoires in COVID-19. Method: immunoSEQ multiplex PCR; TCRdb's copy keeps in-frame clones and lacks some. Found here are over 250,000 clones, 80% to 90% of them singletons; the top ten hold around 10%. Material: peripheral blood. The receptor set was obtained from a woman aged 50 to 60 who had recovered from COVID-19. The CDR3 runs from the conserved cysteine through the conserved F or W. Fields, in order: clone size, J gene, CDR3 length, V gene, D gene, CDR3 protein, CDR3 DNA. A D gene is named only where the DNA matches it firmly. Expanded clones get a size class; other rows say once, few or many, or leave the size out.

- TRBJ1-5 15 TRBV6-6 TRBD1 CASSWGQGENQPQHF TGTGCCAGCAGTTGGGGACAGGGGGAAAATCAGCCCCAGCATTTT
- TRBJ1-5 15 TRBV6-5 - CASSFRYSTNQPQHF TGTGCCAGCAGTTTTCGGTACAGCACAAATCAGCCCCAGCATTTT
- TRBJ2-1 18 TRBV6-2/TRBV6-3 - CASSYGGGAGSGRNEQFF TGTGCCAGCAGTTACGGTGGGGGGGCCGGTTCAGGACGCAATGAGCAGTTCTTC
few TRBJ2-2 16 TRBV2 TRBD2 CASRLDSGGAPGELFF TGTGCCAGCCGGCTCGATAGCGGGGGGGCCCCCGGGGAGCTGTTTTTT
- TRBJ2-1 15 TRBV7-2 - CASSLVRTGHNEQFF TGTGCCAGCAGCTTAGTACGGACTGGACACAATGAGCAGTTCTTC
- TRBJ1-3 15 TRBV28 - CASSSRGYSGNTIYF TGTGCCAGCAGTTCTCGAGGATACTCTGGAAACACCATATATTTT
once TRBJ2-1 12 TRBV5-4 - CASSLRAGEQFF TGTGCCAGCAGCTTACGTGCGGGGGAGCAGTTCTTC
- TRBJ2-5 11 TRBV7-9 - CASSQGETQYF TGTGCCAGCAGCCAGGGCGAGACCCAGTACTTC
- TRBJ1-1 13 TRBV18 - CASSSGVNTEAFF TGTGCCAGCTCATCGGGGGTGAACACTGAAGCTTTCTTT
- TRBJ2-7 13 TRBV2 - CASTEQDSYEQYF TGTGCCAGCACCGAACAAGACTCATACGAGCAGTACTTC
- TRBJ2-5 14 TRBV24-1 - CATSDSGTQETQYF TGTGCCACCAGTGATTCCGGGACACAAGAGACCCAGTACTTC
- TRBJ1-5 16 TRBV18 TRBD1 CASSPPGQGAIQPQHF TGTGCCAGCTCACCACCGGGACAGGGGGCTATTCAGCCCCAGCATTTT
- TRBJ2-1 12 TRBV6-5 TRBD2 CASSYPGGEQFF TGTGCCAGCAGTTACCCGGGGGGAGAGCAGTTCTTC
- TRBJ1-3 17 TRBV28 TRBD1 CASSPGNRGPLGNTIYF TGTGCCAGCAGTCCAGGCAACAGGGGGCCTTTAGGAAACACCATATATTTT
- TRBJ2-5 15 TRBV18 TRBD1 CASSPRTGPQETQYF TGTGCCAGCTCACCTCGGACAGGGCCCCAAGAGACCCAGTACTTC
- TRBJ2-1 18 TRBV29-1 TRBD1 CSILTGTGIPLHYNEQFF TGCAGCATCTTGACCGGGACAGGGATCCCCCTGCACTACAATGAGCAGTTCTTC
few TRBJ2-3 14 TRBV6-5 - CASTGQFSTDTQYF TGTGCCAGCACCGGACAGTTTAGCACAGATACGCAGTATTTT
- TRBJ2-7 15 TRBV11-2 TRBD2 CASSYTSGSSNEQYF TGTGCCAGCAGTTACACTAGCGGGAGCTCCAACGAGCAGTACTTC
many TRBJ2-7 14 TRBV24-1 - CATSDGAESSEQYF TGTGCCACCAGTGATGGAGCAGAAAGCTCCGAGCAGTACTTC
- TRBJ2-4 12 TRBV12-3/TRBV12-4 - CASSTFPASLVF TGTGCCAGCAGTACATTTCCCGCCTCCCTAGTCTTC
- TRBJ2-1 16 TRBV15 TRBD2 CATSPRVAGALNEQFF TGTGCCACCAGCCCTAGGGTAGCGGGAGCCCTGAATGAGCAGTTCTTC
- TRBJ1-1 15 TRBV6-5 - CASSYSSPGRTEAFF TGTGCCAGCAGTTACTCGAGCCCGGGGAGGACTGAAGCTTTCTTT
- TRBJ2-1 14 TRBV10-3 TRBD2 CAISEAGGINEQFF TGTGCCATCAGTGAGGCGGGGGGAATCAATGAGCAGTTCTTC
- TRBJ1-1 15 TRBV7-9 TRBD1 CASSAGTGTKSVAFF TGTGCCAGCAGCGCCGGGACAGGGACGAAGTCTGTAGCTTTCTTT
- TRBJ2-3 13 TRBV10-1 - CASSDRGCDTQYF TGCGCCAGCAGTGACCGGGGTTGTGATACGCAGTATTTT
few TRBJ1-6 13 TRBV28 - CASVRGNYSPLHF TGTGCCAGCGTCAGGGGAAACTATTCACCCCTCCACTTT
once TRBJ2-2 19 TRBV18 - CASSPVDTNDPDLDGELFF TGTGCCAGCTCACCTGTCGACACGAACGACCCGGATTTAGACGGGGAGCTGTTTTTT
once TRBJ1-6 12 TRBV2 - CASLFPNSPLHF TGTGCCAGCCTCTTCCCTAATTCACCCCTCCACTTT
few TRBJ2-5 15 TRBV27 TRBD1 CASSLANRGIETQYF TGTGCCAGCAGTCTCGCTAACAGGGGAATCGAGACCCAGTACTTC
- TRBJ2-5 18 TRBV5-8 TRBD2 CASSPGLAGEVTRETQYF TGTGCCAGCAGCCCGGGACTAGCGGGAGAGGTCACCCGAGAGACCCAGTACTTC
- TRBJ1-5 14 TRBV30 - CAWSPTGSNQPQHF TGTGCCTGGAGCCCGACAGGTAGCAATCAGCCCCAGCATTTT
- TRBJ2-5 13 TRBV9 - CASSVVSEETQYF TGTGCCAGCAGCGTAGTATCCGAAGAGACCCAGTACTTC
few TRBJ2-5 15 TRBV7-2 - CASSLRVGSQETQYF TGTGCCAGCAGCTTGCGGGTCGGGTCACAAGAGACCCAGTACTTC
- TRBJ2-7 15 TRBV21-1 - CASSKGEPFLYEQYF TGTGCCAGCAGCAAAGGGGAGCCGTTCCTATACGAGCAGTACTTC
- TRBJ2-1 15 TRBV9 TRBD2 CASSVEASGLNEQFF TGTGCCAGCAGCGTAGAAGCTAGCGGACTCAATGAGCAGTTCTTC
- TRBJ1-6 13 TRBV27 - CASTPGPGSPLHF TGTGCCAGCACCCCAGGGCCCGGATCACCCCTCCACTTT
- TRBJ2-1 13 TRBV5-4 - CASSPDWNNEQFF TGTGCCAGCAGCCCCGACTGGAACAATGAGCAGTTCTTC
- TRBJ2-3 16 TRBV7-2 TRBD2 CASSLEVGRARDTQYF TGTGCCAGCAGCTTAGAAGTCGGGAGGGCCCGAGATACGCAGTATTTT
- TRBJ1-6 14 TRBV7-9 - CASSPPQGGSPLHF TGTGCCAGCAGCCCCCCGCAGGGTGGTTCACCCCTCCACTTT
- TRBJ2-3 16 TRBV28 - CASGPGTAGRTDTQYF TGTGCCAGCGGGCCCGGGACAGCCGGGAGAACAGATACGCAGTATTTT
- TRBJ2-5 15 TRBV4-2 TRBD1 CASSHNRGQVETQYF TGTGCCAGCAGCCACAACAGGGGGCAAGTTGAGACCCAGTACTTC
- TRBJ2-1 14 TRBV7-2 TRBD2 CASSLSRGGNEQFF TGTGCCAGCAGCTTATCGCGCGGGGGCAATGAGCAGTTCTTC
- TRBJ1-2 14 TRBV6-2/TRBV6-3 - CASSYERQPYGYTF TGTGCCAGCAGTTACGAGCGGCAGCCCTATGGCTACACCTTC
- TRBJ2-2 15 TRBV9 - CASSNGQSATGELFF TGTGCCAGCAGCAACGGACAGTCGGCCACCGGGGAGCTGTTTTTT
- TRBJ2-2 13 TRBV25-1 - CASRLENTGELFF TGTGCCAGCAGGCTAGAAAACACCGGGGAGCTGTTTTTT
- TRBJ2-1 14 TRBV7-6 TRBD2 CASSPGLGDNEQFF TGTGCCAGCAGCCCGGGACTAGGGGACAATGAGCAGTTCTTC
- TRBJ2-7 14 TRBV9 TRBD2 CASSVGLAGYEQYF TGTGCCAGCAGCGTAGGGTTAGCGGGCTACGAGCAGTACTTC
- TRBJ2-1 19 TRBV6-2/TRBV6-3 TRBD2 CASSYSGGEGTISYNEQFF TGTGCCAGCAGTTACAGCGGGGGAGAAGGAACTATCTCCTACAATGAGCAGTTCTTC
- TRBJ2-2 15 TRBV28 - CASSLSWRGTGELFF TGTGCCAGCAGTTTATCCTGGAGGGGAACCGGGGAGCTGTTTTTT
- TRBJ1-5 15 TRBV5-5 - CASSLVWGVGQPQHF TGTGCCAGCAGCTTGGTCTGGGGGGTTGGTCAGCCCCAGCATTTT
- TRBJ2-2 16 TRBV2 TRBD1 CASRPGTGALGGELFF TGTGCCAGCAGGCCCGGGACAGGGGCCCTCGGCGGGGAGCTGTTTTTT
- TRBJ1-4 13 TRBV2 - CASRDQYPEKLFF TGTGCCAGCAGAGATCAGTATCCGGAAAAACTGTTTTTT
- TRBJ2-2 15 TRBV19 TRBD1 CASSRLDRDTGELFF TGTGCCAGTAGTCGACTGGACAGGGACACCGGGGAGCTGTTTTTT
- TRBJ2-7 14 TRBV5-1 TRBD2 CASGKTSALTEQYF TGCGCCAGCGGGAAGACTAGCGCCCTAACCGAGCAGTACTTC
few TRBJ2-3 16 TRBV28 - CASSSPGGVGTDTQYF TGTGCCAGCAGTTCCCCCGGAGGGGTAGGCACAGATACGCAGTATTTT
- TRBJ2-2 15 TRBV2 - CASRIGQGGTGELFF TGTGCCAGCAGGATAGGGCAGGGAGGAACCGGGGAGCTGTTTTTT
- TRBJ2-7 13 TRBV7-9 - CASSLSGLYEQYF TGTGCCAGCAGCTTGAGCGGGCTTTACGAGCAGTACTTC
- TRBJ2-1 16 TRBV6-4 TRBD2 CASSPSGGSRADEQFF TGTGCCAGCAGTCCTAGCGGGGGGTCGCGAGCGGATGAGCAGTTCTTC
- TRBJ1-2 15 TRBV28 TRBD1 CASSIQSGGSYGYTF TGTGCCAGCAGCATCCAATCAGGGGGGAGCTATGGCTACACCTTC